This is a list of T cell receptor beta chains from one sample in a study of T cell responses to AZD1222 COVID-19 vaccine. Clones were sequenced by immunoSEQ multiplex PCR, and TCRdb holds only the in-frame ones, with some missing. The table lists about 97,000 clones, roughly 84% of them singletons. Material: peripheral blood, obtained on day 0 of AZD1222 vaccination. The origin of the receptors is an adult in good health. Each CDR3 is given with its conserved first and last residue. The order of the fields is J gene, D gene, clone size, V gene, CDR3 protein, CDR3 DNA. D genes are given only for firm matches. A row's size may be missing; if present it is once, few, many or a size class.

J: TRBJ1-1
D: NA
size: NA
V: TRBV6-6
CDR3: CASRRRYMNTEAFF
DNA: TGTGCCAGCAGAAGACGGTACATGAACACTGAAGCTTTCTTT

J: TRBJ2-2
D: TRBD1
size: NA
V: TRBV19
CDR3: CASSSTRGRGGELFF
DNA: TGTGCCAGTAGTAGCACCAGGGGGCGAGGCGGGGAGCTGTTTTTT

J: TRBJ2-7
D: NA
size: once
V: TRBV28
CDR3: CASSLYVLGAFNNEQYF
DNA: TGTGCCAGCAGTTTATATGTTCTAGGGGCCTTCAACAACGAGCAGTACTTC

J: TRBJ2-5
D: NA
size: NA
V: TRBV7-9
CDR3: CASSNLQETQYF
DNA: TGTGCCAGCAGCAACCTTCAAGAGACCCAGTACTTC

J: TRBJ2-5
D: NA
size: NA
V: TRBV27
CDR3: CATKLGETQYF
DNA: TGTGCCACCAAACTAGGCGAGACCCAGTACTTC

J: TRBJ1-4
D: NA
size: NA
V: TRBV7-8
CDR3: CASSLDDGAKLFF
DNA: TGTGCCAGCAGCTTGGACGACGGGGCAAAACTGTTTTTT

J: TRBJ1-2
D: TRBD1
size: NA
V: TRBV6-6
CDR3: CASSVDRVGGYTF
DNA: TGTGCCAGCAGTGTCGACAGGGTTGGTGGCTACACCTTC

J: TRBJ1-5
D: NA
size: NA
V: TRBV6-2/TRBV6-3
CDR3: CASSYLGGVMNQPQHF
DNA: TGTGCCAGCAGTTACCTCGGCGGGGTGATGAATCAGCCCCAGCATTTT

J: TRBJ1-1
D: NA
size: NA
V: TRBV6-1
CDR3: CASSSGTEAFF
DNA: TGTGCCAGCAGCTCGGGAACTGAAGCTTTCTTT

J: TRBJ2-1
D: NA
size: NA
V: TRBV11-2
CDR3: CASSFTRNEQFF
DNA: TGTGCCAGCAGCTTTACGAGAAATGAGCAGTTCTTC

J: TRBJ2-3
D: TRBD2
size: NA
V: TRBV7-9
CDR3: CASSLLAGTSTDTQYF
DNA: TGTGCCAGCAGCTTACTAGCGGGGACATCCACAGATACGCAGTATTTT

J: TRBJ1-4
D: TRBD1
size: NA
V: TRBV11-2
CDR3: CASSLGTGGNEKLFF
DNA: TGTGCCAGCAGCTTAGGGACAGGCGGAAATGAAAAACTGTTTTTT

J: TRBJ1-4
D: TRBD1
size: NA
V: TRBV6-6
CDR3: CASSSYETGDEKLFF
DNA: TGTGCCAGCAGTTCTTACGAGACAGGGGACGAAAAACTGTTTTTT

J: TRBJ2-1
D: NA
size: NA
V: TRBV5-1
CDR3: CASSLEPAGYEQFF
DNA: TGCGCCAGCAGCTTGGAACCCGCTGGATATGAGCAGTTCTTC

J: TRBJ1-2
D: NA
size: NA
V: TRBV20-1
CDR3: CSASFVAGTSYGYTF
DNA: TGCAGTGCTAGTTTCGTGGCAGGCACTTCCTATGGCTACACCTTC

J: TRBJ1-6
D: TRBD1
size: NA
V: TRBV19
CDR3: CASSIDRDSSYNSPLHF
DNA: TGTGCCAGTAGTATTGACAGGGACAGCTCCTATAATTCACCCCTCCACTTT

J: TRBJ2-1
D: NA
size: NA
V: TRBV12-5
CDR3: CARSYSGGGEQFF
DNA: TGTGCTAGGTCATACTCAGGGGGAGGGGAGCAGTTCTTC

J: TRBJ1-2
D: NA
size: NA
V: TRBV29-1
CDR3: CSVDQGPYGYTF
DNA: TGCAGCGTTGACCAGGGGCCCTATGGCTACACCTTC

J: TRBJ1-2
D: NA
size: NA
V: TRBV11-2
CDR3: CASSLRQGLGYTF
DNA: TGTGCCAGCAGCTTAAGGCAGGGCCTTGGCTACACCTTC

J: TRBJ1-2
D: TRBD1
size: few
V: TRBV19
CDR3: CASSPSSRQGARGGGYTF
DNA: TGTGCCAGTAGCCCTTCTTCGAGACAGGGGGCGCGTGGCGGTGGCTACACCTTC

J: TRBJ1-1
D: NA
size: NA
V: TRBV4-1
CDR3: CASSHFDRNTEAFF
DNA: TGCGCCAGCAGCCACTTCGACAGGAACACTGAAGCTTTCTTT

J: TRBJ1-2
D: NA
size: NA
V: TRBV3-1/TRBV3-2
CDR3: CASRPWDLKGYGYTF
DNA: TGTGCCAGCAGGCCCTGGGACCTAAAGGGCTATGGCTACACCTTC

J: TRBJ1-5
D: NA
size: NA
V: TRBV7-9
CDR3: CASSSSGNQPQHF
DNA: TGTGCCAGCAGCTCCAGCGGCAATCAGCCCCAGCATTTT

J: TRBJ1-1
D: NA
size: NA
V: TRBV19
CDR3: CASSIILTAPEAFF
DNA: TGTGCCAGTAGTATCATTCTGACTGCCCCTGAAGCTTTCTTT

J: TRBJ1-5
D: NA
size: NA
V: TRBV2
CDR3: CASSGDRSNQPQHF
DNA: TGTGCCAGCAGTGGCGACAGGAGCAATCAGCCCCAGCATTTT

J: TRBJ1-3
D: NA
size: NA
V: TRBV19
CDR3: CASRTPLKGTGNTIYF
DNA: TGTGCCAGCCGAACCCCCTTGAAGGGCACCGGAAACACCATATATTTT

J: TRBJ2-1
D: TRBD2
size: once
V: TRBV27
CDR3: CASSLGTSFVDEQFF
DNA: TGTGCCAGCAGTTTGGGGACTAGCTTCGTCGATGAGCAGTTCTTC

J: TRBJ1-1
D: NA
size: NA
V: TRBV12-3/TRBV12-4
CDR3: CASSLWQEAFF
DNA: TGTGCCAGCAGTTTATGGCAGGAAGCTTTCTTT

J: TRBJ2-3
D: TRBD2
size: NA
V: TRBV19
CDR3: CASKGSGSTDTQYF
DNA: TGTGCCAGTAAAGGTAGCGGGAGTACAGATACGCAGTATTTT

J: TRBJ1-1
D: TRBD1
size: once
V: TRBV6-5
CDR3: CASSYLQGTEAFF
DNA: TGTGCCAGCAGTTACTTACAGGGGACTGAAGCTTTCTTT

J: TRBJ2-7
D: NA
size: NA
V: TRBV19
CDR3: CASMGVSLDEQYF
DNA: TGTGCCAGTATGGGGGTCTCACTAGACGAGCAGTACTTC

J: TRBJ1-1
D: NA
size: NA
V: TRBV11-2
CDR3: CASSLDGRGSEAFF
DNA: TGTGCCAGCAGCTTAGACGGGCGGGGATCTGAAGCTTTCTTT